The entry below describes one T cell receptor beta chain. Its antigen is as yet unknown. This sample was taken from a study of CD8+ T cells in alopecia areata. The study, taken as a whole, reports: More clonal than normal scalp was lesional scalp, particularly alopecia totalis/universalis. Scalp samples also yield sequences from resident alphabeta T cells of normal skin. Possibly as an HLA-related effect, TCR sharing across patients appeared less clear than in mice.

Trimming pared 1 base from V and 6 bases from J, leaving 16 bases between. Per the germline V gene, CDR1 is MGHRA and CDR2 is YSYEKL. There are 16 residues in the CDR3. cDNA prepared by RNA extraction and subsequent reverse transcription served as the template for sequencing. This table comes from immunoSEQ multiplex PCR, and its TCRdb copy is limited to in-frame clones, with some not included. The sample holds hundreds of thousands of clones, less than 80% seen once. Punch biopsies of lesional scalp, plus peripheral blood, were taken from alopecia areata patients. The specimen comprised CD4+ T cells sorted from blood, sampled at week 0. The sequence was obtained from a human donor with alopecia areata. The chain links TRBV4-1 to TRBJ2-1; possible D gene TRBD1, 6 bases. Here the CDR3 DNA reads TGCGCCAGCAGCCAAGTGGGCAGGGGAAGAGTCAATGAGCAGTTCTTC. It translates to CASSQVGRGRVNEQFF.